The sequence of this TCR beta chain was determined in a study of blood T cells in healthy people across ages. Concerning this clonotype: No antigen is known for it.

Through a sample-barcoded 5' primer and a J-beta primer mix, a second PCR was run for roughly 6 to 12 cycles. The yield of each sample was at least 2.5 million CDR3-containing paired-end reads. Each CDR3 protein is one row after TCRdb ran MiXCR on the 5' RACE reads. The sample yields more than 800,000 distinct CDR3 sequences, 45% seen once. Trimming at V came to 6 bases and at J to 8 bases, leaving 4 bases not matched to a gene. Germline assignment: CDR1 SQVTM and CDR2 ANQGSEA. The CDR3 is 13 residues long. Total RNA amounts of at least 5.5 micrograms were extracted per sample. Study-wide findings and caveats: A strong correlation between TCR beta diversity and naive T cell percentage was seen.

Sequencing input: blood. The chain couples TRBV29-1 to TRBJ1-6; 10 bases align to TRBD1. This sequence originates from a woman aged 60-75 years in good health. CDR3 protein: CSVRGTGDSPLHF. The CDR3 DNA sequence: TGCAGCGTCCGGGGGACAGGGGATTCACCCCTCCACTTT.